Sequencing of this T cell receptor beta chain was carried out in a study of cytomegalovirus exposure and HLA in healthy donors. Amplification used 60 Vbeta primers and 13 Jbeta primers. Using immunoSEQ multiplex PCR, the repertoire was profiled, and TCRdb retains in-frame clones only, with some absent. The listing contains some 150,000 clones. This CDR3 is 17 amino acids long. The V end was cut by 4 bases, the J end by 1 base, with 16 bases between. Germline assignment: CDR1 WSHSY and CDR2 SAAADI. This receptor was identified in a man aged 40-50 years in good health and CMV-seronegative. Sequenced material: PBMCs. The chain couples TRBV10-2 to TRBJ2-2, with D tentatively TRBD1 (5 bases). The CDR3 nucleotides are TGCGCCAGCAGTGGAGGAGCTTTCCAGGGGAACACCGGGGAGCTGTTTTTT. Residues: CASSGGAFQGNTGELFF.